One and the same sample provided the 10 T cell receptor beta chains below, sequenced in a study of beta chain features in type 1 diabetes. cDNA synthesis used the whole RNA isolate, giving expressed TCRB sequences. Assay: immunoSEQ multiplex PCR; the TCRdb copy retains only in-frame clones and omits some. The sample carries around 250,000 clones, 27% recorded once. Sequenced material: central memory CD4+ T cells from blood. The receptors originated from a man aged 25 to 40 in good health.

The chain is built from TRBV7-2 and TRBJ2-5; maybe TRBD2 (7 bases). This CDR3 spans 15 amino acids. Germline loops: CDR1 SGHTA, CDR2 FQGNSA. V shed 4 bases and J shed 2 bases, with 14 bases lying between them. The CDR3 is CASSSTRGAQETQYF. Here the CDR3 DNA reads TGTGCCAGCAGCTCCACCCGGGGGGCTCAAGAGACCCAGTACTTC.

The chain combines TRBV6-6 with TRBJ1-1; possible D gene TRBD1, 6 bases. This CDR3 contains 13 residues. V lost 6 bases to trimming and J lost 6 bases, with 14 bases between them. Per the germline V gene, CDR1 is MNHNY and CDR2 is SVGAGI (reference sequence). For the CDR3, the DNA is TGTGCCAGCAGACAGGGAATTGCGGCTGAAGCTTTCTTT. Translation: CASRQGIAAEAFF.

CDR3 residues: CASSSGDRVHTEAFF. The CDR3 DNA follows: TGTGCCAGCAGCTCTGGGGACAGGGTTCACACTGAAGCTTTCTTT. The chain recombines TRBV9 with TRBJ1-1, with 9 bases fitting TRBD1. This CDR3 has 15 residues. The germline V gene encodes CDR1 SGDLS and CDR2 YYNGEE. The V segment lost 4 bases and the J segment 3 bases; nucleotides outside the gene matches: 7.

V is TRBV29-1 and J is TRBJ1-5; D is possibly TRBD1 (5 bases). This CDR3 is built from 15 residues. Germline assignment: CDR1 SQVTM and CDR2 ANQGSEA. Trimming removed 0 bases at V and 3 bases at J, with 12 bases between. CDR3: CSVEDQGLFNQPQHF. The CDR3 nucleotides read TGCAGCGTTGAAGATCAGGGACTTTTCAATCAGCCCCAGCATTTT.

The chain carries TRBV4-2 and TRBJ2-3; D is undetermined. The V end lost 1 base, the J end lost 5 bases, and 16 bases lay between the germline ends. Germline V CDR1 and CDR2: LGHNA, YNFKEQ. The CDR3 loop spans 16 amino acids. CDR3 sequence: CASSQASGLDLDTQYF. The CDR3 DNA follows: TGTGCCAGCAGCCAAGCCAGTGGGCTAGATCTAGATACGCAGTATTTT.

This clone was recorded a few times. The chain recombines TRBV6-6 with TRBJ1-5, with D unclear. The CDR3 has 13 amino acids. Deletions cut 8 bases from V and 0 bases from J, with 8 bases between. Looked up from germline, CDR1 is MNHNY and CDR2 is SVGAGI (reference sequence). The DNA of the CDR3 is TGTGCCAGCGGTCAGTATAGCAATCAGCCCCAGCATTTT. It codes for CASGQYSNQPQHF.

The sample holds a few counts of this clone. The V call is TRBV27, the J call TRBJ2-5; a weak D match, TRBD2 (5 bases). The V and J ends lost 4 bases and 5 bases respectively, with 17 bases between them. The CDR3 loop spans 15 amino acids. The germline V gene has CDR1 MNHEY and CDR2 SMNVEV (reference sequence). The chain's CDR3 is CASSSMEARAETQYF. The CDR3, as DNA: TGTGCCAGCAGTTCCATGGAGGCCCGGGCGGAGACCCAGTACTTC.

Notes on this clone: At one end the junction does not follow the germline gene, possibly because of a read error. The chain has TRBV19 and TRBJ1-1; tentative D call: TRBD1 (6 bases). Germline CDR1 and CDR2: LNHDA and SQIVND (reference sequence). The length of the CDR3 is 14 residues. Written as DNA, the CDR3 is TGTGCCAGTAGGGACAGCTCCGTGAATACTGAAGCTTTCTTT. Its protein is CASRDSSVNTEAFF. Full variable domain (remainder filled in from reference TRBV19 and TRBJ1-1): DGGITQSPKYLFRKEGQNVTLSCEQNLNHDAMYWYRQDPGQGLRLIYYSQIVNDFQKGDIAEGYSVSREKKESFPLTVTSAQKNPTAFYLCASRDSSVNTEAFFGQGTRLTVV.

This rearrangement joins TRBV15 to TRBJ2-3; 11 bases line up with TRBD2. The J segment lost 1 base and the V segment lost 0 bases, leaving 3 bases of the junction unmatched. The CDR3 runs 17 residues. Germline loops: CDR1 LNHNV, CDR2 YYDKDF (reference sequence). The CDR3 protein is CATSRDRLAGRTDTQYF. The CDR3 coding sequence is TGTGCCACCAGCAGAGATAGACTAGCGGGGCGCACAGATACGCAGTATTTT.

The rearrangement uses TRBV7-2 and TRBJ2-7, with D perhaps TRBD2 (5 bases). The CDR3 has 15 amino acids. CDR1 and CDR2 (germline): SGHTA, FQGNSA. The ends were cut back, 0 bases at V and 4 bases at J, with 13 bases in the middle. CDR3 coding DNA: TGTGCCAGCAGCTTAGCAGAGGGCCTTGGATACGAGCAGTACTTC. Translation: CASSLAEGLGYEQYF.